This paragraph reports one T cell receptor beta chain. Each participant's cohort was designated according to participant-reported clinical history. Each recovered donor of Cohort 3 presented with two negative PCRs, clearance, or symptom resolution. This record belongs to a study of blood T cell repertoires in COVID-19. Study summary: From T cells, B-cell-depleted T cells, or PBMCs came the material, which was cDNA or gDNA.

CDR3 length equals 17 residues. Trimming removed 2 bases at V and 3 bases at J, with 20 bases between. Germline CDR1 reads SGHDT; CDR2 reads YYEEEE. Some clones are missing from TCRdb's copy, which holds only in-frame ones; the method was immunoSEQ multiplex PCR. The sample holds 350,000 to 450,000 clones, around 92% seen once. The sequenced sample was PBMCs or T cells enriched from blood (not recorded which). The chain couples TRBV5-6 to TRBJ2-5; a weak D match, TRBD1 (6 bases). The TCR originated in a woman aged 25 to 45 who had recovered from COVID-19. CDR3 loop: CASSFPRRLRGKETQYF. In nucleotides, the CDR3 is TGTGCCAGCAGCTTTCCCCGTCGTCTCAGGGGAAAAGAGACCCAGTACTTC.